This T cell receptor beta chain was identified in a study of neoadjuvant anti-PD-1 for oral cavity cancer. About the study: Most patients had three to four biweekly doses of 3 mg/kg nivolumab before resection.

Remarks on this clone: The junction does not match germline at one end; this may be a read error.

Profiled with immunoSEQ multiplex PCR; TCRdb holds only in-frame clones, not every one. The sample has roughly 67,000 clones; 80% to 90% are singletons. The germline gives CDR1 SGHDN, CDR2 FVKESK. The CDR3 loop spans 12 amino acids. The patients had HPV-negative, locally advanced oral cavity squamous cell carcinoma. PBMCs were not maintained or expanded in culture before analysis. Sample: PBMCs, taken before nivolumab (anti-PD-1) treatment. This TCR was recovered from a person between 40 and 85 years old with oral cavity squamous cell carcinoma. The chain uses TRBV14 and TRBJ2-7; tentatively, D is TRBD1 (6 bases). CDR3 DNA: TGTGCCAGCAGCCAAGATTGGGGGACACTGAACTTC. It is translated as CASSQDWGTLNF. Using reference TRBV14 and TRBJ2-7 for the parts outside the CDR3, the full variable domain is EAGVTQFPSHSVIEKGQTVTLRCDPISGHDNLYWYRRVMGKEIKFLLHFVKESKQDESGMPNNRFLAERTGGTYSTLKVQPAELEDSGVYFCASSQDWGTLNFGPGTRLTVT.